Listed below are T cell receptor beta chains from one sample, sequenced in a study of cytomegalovirus exposure and HLA in healthy donors. Measured with immunoSEQ multiplex PCR; TCRdb has only the in-frame clones, and not every one. Here the sample spans 250,000 or so clones, approximately 87% being singletons. The sequencing sample was made of PBMCs. These TCRs come from a man younger than 35 in good health and CMV-seronegative. CDR3s include the opening cysteine and the closing phenylalanine or tryptophan. Each record gives: CDR3 DNA, CDR3 protein, V gene, D gene, clone size, J gene. D genes are given only for firm matches. Clone size, where shown, is once, few, many, or a class for clones that have expanded.

CDR3 DNA: TGTGCCAGTAGGGCCCCAAGTTACGAGCAGTACTTC; CDR3 protein: CASRAPSYEQYF; V gene: TRBV19; D gene: -; clone size: -; J gene: TRBJ2-7
CDR3 DNA: TGTGCCAGCAGTTTGATACGGAGTCAGCCCCAGCATTTT; CDR3 protein: CASSLIRSQPQHF; V gene: TRBV28; D gene: -; clone size: -; J gene: TRBJ1-5
CDR3 DNA: TGTGCCAGCGGGGACAGGTCCTCCTACGAGCAGTACTTC; CDR3 protein: CASGDRSSYEQYF; V gene: TRBV7-3; D gene: TRBD1; clone size: few; J gene: TRBJ2-7
CDR3 DNA: TGTGCCATCACTGCAGACAGGGGGCAGGGGATTGACACCTTC; CDR3 protein: CAITADRGQGIDTF; V gene: TRBV10-3; D gene: TRBD1; clone size: few; J gene: TRBJ1-2
CDR3 DNA: TGTGCCAGCAGTTGGACAGGCCCAAGCACAGATACGCAGTATTTT; CDR3 protein: CASSWTGPSTDTQYF; V gene: TRBV2; D gene: TRBD1; clone size: -; J gene: TRBJ2-3
CDR3 DNA: TGTGCTAGTGGTTTGACGACAGGGTACCCGGATACGCAGTATTTT; CDR3 protein: CASGLTTGYPDTQYF; V gene: TRBV12-5; D gene: TRBD1; clone size: -; J gene: TRBJ2-3
CDR3 DNA: TGTGCCAGCAGCCCCACTAGCGGGAACACCGGGGAGCTGTTTTTT; CDR3 protein: CASSPTSGNTGELFF; V gene: TRBV2; D gene: TRBD2; clone size: -; J gene: TRBJ2-2
CDR3 DNA: TGCGCCAGCAGCGCGGGAAAGGCTAACTATGGCTACACCTTC; CDR3 protein: CASSAGKANYGYTF; V gene: TRBV10-1; D gene: -; clone size: once; J gene: TRBJ1-2
CDR3 DNA: TGCGCCAGCAGCCCCGGGACAGGGCAATACGAGCAGTACTTC; CDR3 protein: CASSPGTGQYEQYF; V gene: TRBV5-1; D gene: TRBD1; clone size: -; J gene: TRBJ2-7
CDR3 DNA: TGTGCCAGCAGTTCGGGGGACGTAATGAGCTACACCTTC; CDR3 protein: CASSSGDVMSYTF; V gene: TRBV27; D gene: -; clone size: -; J gene: TRBJ1-2
CDR3 DNA: TGCGCCAGCAGCCAAGGTTCGCGGGGACGGGGAGATACGCAGTATTTT; CDR3 protein: CASSQGSRGRGDTQYF; V gene: TRBV4-1; D gene: -; clone size: -; J gene: TRBJ2-3
CDR3 DNA: TGTGCCAGCAGTGTTAGCGCCAACACTGAAGCTTTCTTT; CDR3 protein: CASSVSANTEAFF; V gene: TRBV2; D gene: -; clone size: -; J gene: TRBJ1-1
CDR3 DNA: TGCAGCGTTGTAGCAGACTATGGCTACACCTTC; CDR3 protein: CSVVADYGYTF; V gene: TRBV29-1; D gene: -; clone size: few; J gene: TRBJ1-2
CDR3 DNA: TGTGCCAGCAGTTTACGAAGCGGGAGGGCCTCCGGGGAGCTGTTTTTT; CDR3 protein: CASSLRSGRASGELFF; V gene: TRBV28; D gene: TRBD2; clone size: -; J gene: TRBJ2-2
CDR3 DNA: TGTGCCAGCAGCTTGGTCGGACAGGACGGGCAGTACTTC; CDR3 protein: CASSLVGQDGQYF; V gene: TRBV5-4; D gene: TRBD1; clone size: -; J gene: TRBJ2-7
CDR3 DNA: TGTGCCAGCAGCTTACGGCAGGGGGGTCCCCAGCATTTT; CDR3 protein: CASSLRQGGPQHF; V gene: TRBV5-6; D gene: TRBD1; clone size: -; J gene: TRBJ1-5
CDR3 DNA: TGTGCCAGCAGGCTAAGGGGTGAAGCTTTCTTT; CDR3 protein: CASRLRGEAFF; V gene: TRBV28; D gene: -; clone size: -; J gene: TRBJ1-1
CDR3 DNA: TGTGCCAGCAGTGCATTTAGCTCCTACAATGAGCAGTTCTTC; CDR3 protein: CASSAFSSYNEQFF; V gene: TRBV27; D gene: -; clone size: -; J gene: TRBJ2-1
CDR3 DNA: TGTGCCAGCAGCCAAGAAACAGGGGGTAATTCACCCCTCCACTTT; CDR3 protein: CASSQETGGNSPLHF; V gene: TRBV4-2; D gene: TRBD1; clone size: few; J gene: TRBJ1-6
CDR3 DNA: TGTGCCAGCAGCACACAGGGGTCCCAAGAGACCCAGTACTTC; CDR3 protein: CASSTQGSQETQYF; V gene: TRBV27; D gene: TRBD1; clone size: -; J gene: TRBJ2-5
CDR3 DNA: TGTGCCAGCAGTTCCACAACCGGGACAGGGGACGAGCAGTACTTC; CDR3 protein: CASSSTTGTGDEQYF; V gene: TRBV28; D gene: TRBD1; clone size: once; J gene: TRBJ2-7
CDR3 DNA: TGTGCCAGTAGTATAGGAGTGGCCTACGAGCAGTACTTC; CDR3 protein: CASSIGVAYEQYF; V gene: TRBV19; D gene: -; clone size: once; J gene: TRBJ2-7
CDR3 DNA: TGTGCCAGCAGTCGACGTGGGACAGCCTCCTACGAGCAGTACTTC; CDR3 protein: CASSRRGTASYEQYF; V gene: TRBV7-4; D gene: TRBD1; clone size: -; J gene: TRBJ2-7
CDR3 DNA: TGTGCCAGCAGCTTAGGGCGACAGAACTATGGCTACACCTTC; CDR3 protein: CASSLGRQNYGYTF; V gene: TRBV11-2; D gene: -; clone size: -; J gene: TRBJ1-2
CDR3 DNA: TGTGCTAGTGGTCAGAATAGCGGGAGGGCCGACACCGGGGAGCTGTTTTTT; CDR3 protein: CASGQNSGRADTGELFF; V gene: TRBV12-5; D gene: TRBD2; clone size: -; J gene: TRBJ2-2
CDR3 DNA: TGCGCCAGCAGCCGAGGGCCCGGGACAGCCTACGAGCAGTACTTC; CDR3 protein: CASSRGPGTAYEQYF; V gene: TRBV4-1; D gene: TRBD1; clone size: few; J gene: TRBJ2-7
CDR3 DNA: TGTGCCATCAGCCCGGAAGGGGTTAGCGAGCAGTACTTC; CDR3 protein: CAISPEGVSEQYF; V gene: TRBV10-3; D gene: -; clone size: -; J gene: TRBJ2-7
CDR3 DNA: TGCGCCAGCAGCTGGGGTCCCGGGACAGGGGGAGGTAATCAGCCCCAGCATTTT; CDR3 protein: CASSWGPGTGGGNQPQHF; V gene: TRBV5-1; D gene: TRBD1; clone size: -; J gene: TRBJ1-5
CDR3 DNA: TGTGCCAGCAGGAAGGACTTCGGAAACACCATATATTTT; CDR3 protein: CASRKDFGNTIYF; V gene: TRBV6-1; D gene: -; clone size: -; J gene: TRBJ1-3
CDR3 DNA: TGTGCCAGCAGCGCTACAGGGGCTCGGTCGATCTACGAGCAGTACTTC; CDR3 protein: CASSATGARSIYEQYF; V gene: TRBV9; D gene: TRBD1; clone size: -; J gene: TRBJ2-7
CDR3 DNA: TGTGCCAGCAGTCCGCTAGCGGGTTTTTCCGAGCAGTACTTC; CDR3 protein: CASSPLAGFSEQYF; V gene: TRBV27; D gene: TRBD2; clone size: once; J gene: TRBJ2-7
CDR3 DNA: TGTGCCAGCAGCAACCTAACCGGTGAGCAGTTCTTC; CDR3 protein: CASSNLTGEQFF; V gene: TRBV7-8; D gene: -; clone size: -; J gene: TRBJ2-1
CDR3 DNA: TGTGCCACCTCCCAGGACAGGGGGCTCGAGCAGTACTTC; CDR3 protein: CATSQDRGLEQYF; V gene: TRBV15; D gene: TRBD1; clone size: -; J gene: TRBJ2-7
CDR3 DNA: TGCGCCAGCAGCTTCAGCGCCCTGGGTGAGGGTGAGCAGTTCTTC; CDR3 protein: CASSFSALGEGEQFF; V gene: TRBV5-1; D gene: -; clone size: -; J gene: TRBJ2-1
CDR3 DNA: TGTGCCAGCAGCTTAGACCCAGCCTACAATGAGCAGTTCTTC; CDR3 protein: CASSLDPAYNEQFF; V gene: TRBV7-9; D gene: -; clone size: -; J gene: TRBJ2-1
CDR3 DNA: TGTGCCAGCAGCGCCTACTTAGCGGGACATCCCACAGATACGCAGTATTTT; CDR3 protein: CASSAYLAGHPTDTQYF; V gene: TRBV9; D gene: TRBD2; clone size: -; J gene: TRBJ2-3
CDR3 DNA: TGTGCCAGCAGGCAAATGACATCAGGGCCGCCCCAGCATTTT; CDR3 protein: CASRQMTSGPPQHF; V gene: TRBV2; D gene: -; clone size: -; J gene: TRBJ1-5
CDR3 DNA: TGTGCCAGCAGCTCAGACACCTACGAGCAGTACTTC; CDR3 protein: CASSSDTYEQYF; V gene: TRBV6-5; D gene: -; clone size: -; J gene: TRBJ2-7
CDR3 DNA: TGTGCCACGAGATCCGGGACAGCCCCTTATGGCTACACCTTC; CDR3 protein: CATRSGTAPYGYTF; V gene: TRBV19; D gene: TRBD1; clone size: -; J gene: TRBJ1-2
CDR3 DNA: TGCGCCAGCAGCAAGGACAGATTGTCCTCACCCCTCCACTTT; CDR3 protein: CASSKDRLSSPLHF; V gene: TRBV5-1; D gene: -; clone size: -; J gene: TRBJ1-6
CDR3 DNA: TGTGCCAGCATCCTGCAGGGCAGGGGGCTTGGCTACACCTTC; CDR3 protein: CASILQGRGLGYTF; V gene: TRBV7-2; D gene: TRBD1; clone size: -; J gene: TRBJ1-2